The T cell receptor (beta chain) under discussion was sequenced for a study of blood T cell repertoires in COVID-19. The repertoire was sequenced with immunoSEQ multiplex PCR; TCRdb's copy has only in-frame clones and lacks some. The data show some 48,000 clones, 83% seen once. The CDR3 spans 13 residues. Germline V gene data show CDR1 as ENHRY and CDR2 as SYGVKD. The ends were cut back, 5 bases at V and 5 bases at J, with 12 bases in the middle. The specimen sequenced was peripheral blood. This clonotype was obtained from a human donor in a cohort sampled during active COVID-19. The rearrangement links TRBV10-3 to TRBJ2-5, with D maybe TRBD1 (5 bases). Here the CDR3 reads CAISPSGSETQYF. CDR3 DNA: TGTGCCATCAGTCCCTCAGGGTCGGAGACCCAGTACTTC.